One and the same sample provided the 32 T cell receptor beta chains below, sequenced in a study of neurological immune-mediated disorders. TCRdb ran MiXCR on the 5' RACE reads and lists one entry per CDR3 protein. The profile shows some 50,000 distinct CDR3 sequences, 15% to 20% of them singletons. Material: PBMCs. The receptors were sampled from a man aged 55-75 years in good health.

With respect to this clonotype: One junction end does not reproduce the germline sequence, and a read error may be involved. V gene TRBV7-8 combines with J gene TRBJ2-1, with a weak D call TRBD1 (5 bases). Germline values: CDR1 SGHVS, CDR2 FQNEAQ. The CDR3 is made up of 11 amino acids. CDR3 protein: CASKGPDEQLF. CDR3 sequence (DNA): TGTGCCAGCAAGGGGCCCGATGAGCAGCTCTTC.

On this clonotype: This CDR3 fails to terminate in the conserved phenylalanine or tryptophan, so it likely reflects a read error. DNA for the CDR3: TGTGCCAGCAGCAGCCTGGGACATTTCGATACGCAGTATTCT. It translates to CASSSLGHFDTQYS. V gene TRBV7-2 combines with J gene TRBJ2-3; D is perhaps TRBD1 (6 bases). Germline assignment: CDR1 SGHTA and CDR2 FQGNSA. Trimming removed 5 bases from V and 6 bases from J, with 15 bases in between. This CDR3 has 14 residues.

This clonotype was detected many times. V gene TRBV12-3 or TRBV12-4 combines with J gene TRBJ2-7; TRBD1 matches at 7 bases. This CDR3 comprises 15 residues. With 6 bases clipped from V and 6 bases from J, the junction kept 14 bases outside the gene matches. The DNA for the CDR3 is TGTGCCAGCAGACTAGACAGGGTACGCTTTCGCGAGCAGTACTTC. Amino acid sequence: CASRLDRVRFREQYF.

This clonotype occurred many times. The chain couples TRBV5-1 to TRBJ2-3; D assignment may be TRBD1 or TRBD2 (5 bases each). Germline V gene lookup returns CDR1 SGHRS and CDR2 YFSETQ. Trimming stripped 4 bases from V and 6 bases from J, with 18 bases between. The CDR3 sequence is 15 residues long. CDR3 sequence reads: CASSGDPRRTDTQYF. The CDR3 coding sequence is TGCGCCAGCAGCGGGGACCCCCGGAGAACCGATACGCAGTATTTT. The variable domain in full, with the rest retrieved from reference TRBV5-1 and TRBJ2-3, is KAGVTQTPRYLIKTRGQQVTLSCSPISGHRSVSWYQQTPGQGLQFLFEYFSETQRNKGNFPGRFSGRQFSNSRSEMNVSTLELGDSALYLCASSGDPRRTDTQYFGPGTRLTVL.

CDR3 coding DNA: TGTGCCAGCAGTTCTTACCCGGGCAGGAGAGAAGAGACCCAGTACTTC. Translating it yields CASSSYPGRREETQYF. The chain uses TRBV6-2 or TRBV6-3 and TRBJ2-5; the D is unclear. The ends were cut back, 4 bases at V and 3 bases at J, with 18 bases in the middle. Germline loops: CDR1 MNHEY, CDR2 SVGEGT. The CDR3 runs to 16 residues.

The chain joins TRBV5-8 to TRBJ1-6; possibly TRBD1 for D (6 bases). The V end was cut by 0 bases, the J end by 8 bases, with 9 bases between. This CDR3 has 14 residues. The germline V gene has CDR1 SGHTS and CDR2 YDEGEE. DNA of the CDR3: TGTGCCAGCAGCTTGGGGGGGGGCGATTCACCCCTCCACTTT. Its protein product is CASSLGGGDSPLHF.

This clonotype has ten or more counts. The V and J genes are TRBV5-1 and TRBJ1-4, with TRBD1 as a possible D gene (5 bases). Trimming removed 0 bases at V and 8 bases at J, with 11 bases between. CDR3 length equals 14 residues. CDR1 and CDR2 from the germline V gene are SGHRS and YFSETQ. CDR3 coding DNA: TGCGCCAGCAGCTTGGTGGGGGGTCGCGAAAAACTGTTTTTT. Protein product: CASSLVGGREKLFF.

The chain carries TRBV7-2 and TRBJ2-2, with 11 bases fitting TRBD2. Trimming at V came to 5 bases and at J to 4 bases, leaving 9 bases not matched to a gene. Germline V gene lookup returns CDR1 SGHTA and CDR2 FQGNSA. This CDR3 comprises 17 residues. DNA for the CDR3: TGTGCCAGCAGCCCCCATAGCGGGAGGGCTTCCACCGGGGAGCTGTTTTTT. Translation gives CASSPHSGRASTGELFF. Based on the CDR3 plus reference TRBV7-2 and TRBJ2-2, the full variable domain is GAGVSQSPSNKVTEKGKDVELRCDPISGHTALYWYRQSLGQGLEFLIYFQGNSAPDKSGLPSDRFSAERTGGSVSTLTIQRTQQEDSAVYLCASSPHSGRASTGELFFGEGSRLTVL.

In this sample, this clonotype turned up many times. J is TRBJ2-5 and V is TRBV2; D uncertain. Germline CDR1 SNHLY, CDR2 FYNNEI. The CDR3 covers 15 residues. Trimming shortened V by 6 bases and J by 5 bases, and 19 bases separated the two germline ends. In nucleotides, the CDR3 is TGTGCCAGCAGCCGCAGGAGAGGTTTGGAGGAGACCCAGTACTTC. Amino acids: CASSRRRGLEETQYF.

This clonotype was seen many times. The chain recombines TRBV24-1 with TRBJ1-1; no reliable D call. In germline, CDR1 is KGHDR, CDR2 SFDVKD. V was shortened by 3 bases and J by 3 bases, with 7 bases between the two germline ends. CDR3 length: 13 residues. The CDR3 DNA reads as TGTGCCACCAGTGATCACAGATACACTGAAGCTTTCTTT. Amino acids: CATSDHRYTEAFF.

This clonotype has at least ten counts. CDR3 nucleotides: TGTGCCAGCATCACACCCGGGGGGGCGCTCGGTTACGAGCAGTACTTC. Its translation is CASITPGGALGYEQYF. V is TRBV5-8 and J is TRBJ2-7; 8 bases align to TRBD2. V gave up 6 bases and J gave up 4 bases; unmatched junction bases: 15. The CDR3 runs 16 residues. Germline V gives CDR1 SGHTS, CDR2 YDEGEE.

For this clonotype: The germline gene is not matched at one end of the junction; a read error may be the cause. The V and J genes are TRBV7-7 and TRBJ2-2, with TRBD1 matching over 10 bases. This CDR3 has 14 amino acids. In germline, CDR1 is SSHAT, CDR2 FNYEAQ (reference sequence). CDR3 in amino acids: CASSSTGGGGELFF. The CDR3 coding sequence is TGTGCTAGCAGCTCGACAGGGGGCGGCGGGGAGCTGTTTTTT. Full variable domain (outside the CDR3, taken from reference TRBV7-7 and TRBJ2-2): GAGVSQSPRYKVTKRGQDVTLRCDPISSHATLYWYQQALGQGPEFLTYFNYEAQPDKSGLPSDRFSAERPEGSISTLTIQRTEQRDSAMYRCASSSTGGGGELFFGEGSRLTVL.

This clonotype was recorded many times. The gene calls are TRBV7-3 and TRBJ2-1; possibly TRBD1 for D (6 bases). Germline V lookup: CDR1 SGHTA, CDR2 FQGTGA. This CDR3 contains 15 residues. V lost 5 bases to trimming and J lost 8 bases, with 19 bases between them. The CDR3 here is CASSVGHPIGDEQFF. For the CDR3, the DNA is TGTGCCAGCAGCGTGGGACACCCTATCGGCGATGAGCAGTTCTTC.

Many counts were recorded for this clonotype. V and J are TRBV5-6 and TRBJ2-5; D is uncertain. In germline, CDR1 is SGHDT, CDR2 YYEEEE. V gave up 0 bases and J gave up 5 bases, with 8 bases separating them. The CDR3 has 13 residues. CDR3 sequence (DNA): TGTGCCAGCAGCTTGGGGACGACGGAGACCCAGTACTTC. Its protein is CASSLGTTETQYF.

This clonotype occurred many times. The chain joins TRBV5-1 to TRBJ1-1; no reliable D call. Germline V CDR1 and CDR2: SGHRS, YFSETQ. The CDR3 length is 14 residues. Trimming stripped 2 bases from V and 1 base from J, with 9 bases between. The CDR3: CASSFELGNTEAFF. The CDR3 nucleotides are TGCGCCAGCAGCTTTGAATTGGGGAACACTGAAGCTTTCTTT.

This clonotype has ten or more counts. V is TRBV7-9 and J is TRBJ2-3, with TRBD2 matching over 15 bases. Germline-derived CDR1 and CDR2 are SEHNR and FQNEAQ (reference sequence). V lost 6 bases to trimming and J lost 0 bases; unmatched junction nucleotides: 7. This CDR3 comprises 18 residues. CDR3 nucleotide sequence: TGTGCCAGCAGACCCGGGACTAGCGGGAGGAGTAGCACAGATACGCAGTATTTT. Amino acid sequence: CASRPGTSGRSSTDTQYF.

This clonotype has only one observation. The chain couples TRBV6-2 or TRBV6-3 to TRBJ2-5, with 11 bases aligning to TRBD2. From germline, CDR1 is MNHEY and CDR2 SVGEGT. The CDR3 has 16 amino acids. Unmatched junction bases numbered 3, after V lost 3 bases and J lost 0 bases. CDR3 nucleotides: TGTGCCAGCAGTTATCAACTAGCGGGGGACCAAGAGACCCAGTACTTC. Translating gives CASSYQLAGDQETQYF.

This clonotype showed up many times. This rearrangement joins TRBV27 to TRBJ1-6; D gene ambiguous. The germline gives CDR1 MNHEY, CDR2 SMNVEV (reference sequence). There are 16 residues in the CDR3. V lost 0 bases and J 0 bases, leaving 6 bases between the germline ends. The CDR3 protein is CASSLSAVSYNSPLHF. The CDR3 DNA is TGTGCCAGCAGTTTATCGGCAGTCTCCTATAATTCACCCCTCCACTTT.

This clonotype was detected many times. The V gene is TRBV15, the J gene TRBJ1-1, with TRBD1 identical over 8 bases. Losses at the gene ends were 3 bases for V and 0 bases for J; bases not matched to a gene: 9. This CDR3 has 17 residues. Germline CDR1 LNHNV, CDR2 YYDKDF (reference sequence). The CDR3 DNA reads TGTGCCACCAGCAGCGACAGGGGAACTTCGATGAACACTGAAGCTTTCTTT. Encoded protein: CATSSDRGTSMNTEAFF.

This clonotype was detected many times. The chain recombines TRBV6-2 or TRBV6-3 with TRBJ2-7; D is unresolved. V lost 5 bases and J lost 3, with 11 bases in between. The CDR3 sequence is 13 residues long. Germline V lookup: CDR1 MNHEY, CDR2 SVGEGT. The CDR3, as DNA: TGTGCCAGCAGTGGCCAGCCAGACTACGAGCAGTACTTC. It is translated as CASSGQPDYEQYF.

This clonotype was seen ten or more times. The J gene is TRBJ1-1, the V gene TRBV20-1, with D unresolved. The CDR3 has 12 residues. The ends were cut back, 6 bases at V and 8 bases at J, with 16 bases in the middle. CDR1 is DFQATT and CDR2 is SNEGSKA in the germline V gene (reference sequence). CDR3 bases: TGCAGTGCCCAGACCCGGGCGGTCGAAGCTTTCTTT. Translated, it gives CSAQTRAVEAFF.

This clonotype appeared many times. V and J are TRBV15 and TRBJ2-1; 10 positions match TRBD2. Germline CDR1 and CDR2: LNHNV and YYDKDF (reference sequence). With V trimmed by 3 bases and J by 9 bases, 8 bases remained unmatched. The CDR3 spans 15 residues. In DNA, the CDR3 is TGTGCCACCAGCAGGGACCCGGGACTAGCGATTGAGCAGTTCTTC. Amino acid sequence: CATSRDPGLAIEQFF.

This clonotype was counted ten times or more. V usage is TRBV28 and J usage is TRBJ1-2, with unresolved D. The CDR3 loop spans 11 amino acids. Trimming took off 6 bases at V and 8 bases at J, with 10 bases between the two ends. Germline lookup yields CDR1 MDHEN and CDR2 SYDVKM. The CDR3 protein is CASSHLPGYTF. The DNA for the CDR3 is TGTGCCAGCAGCCACCTCCCAGGCTACACCTTC.

This clonotype showed up many times. V gene TRBV7-2 combines with J gene TRBJ2-1; TRBD1 aligns across 7 bases. The CDR3 consists of 15 residues. Per the germline V gene, CDR1 is SGHTA and CDR2 is FQGNSA. The junction had 19 bases not matched to a gene; V was cut back by 5 bases and J by 15 bases. The CDR3 sequence: CASSPPGTVIANLFF. DNA for the CDR3: TGTGCCAGCAGCCCGCCCGGGACAGTAATAGCCAATCTGTTCTTC.

Ten or more counts support this clonotype. The J gene is TRBJ2-7, the V gene TRBV7-9; D not certain. The CDR3 spans 12 residues. Germline CDR1 SEHNR, CDR2 FQNEAQ (reference sequence). V dropped 1 base and J dropped 6 bases, with 7 bases sitting between them. CDR3: CASSLDWGEQYF. CDR3 DNA sequence: TGTGCCAGCAGCTTAGATTGGGGCGAGCAGTACTTC.

This clonotype came up many times. This rearrangement joins TRBV10-3 to TRBJ2-7; maybe TRBD1 (7 bases). This CDR3 comprises 14 residues. The germline CDR1 and CDR2 sequences are ENHRY and SYGVKD. V was trimmed by 2 bases and J by 3 bases, leaving 11 bases between them. In nucleotides, the CDR3 is TGTGCCATCAGTGAGGCGGGACAGAGCTACGAGCAGTACTTC. Its protein is CAISEAGQSYEQYF.

This clonotype was seen repeatedly, ten times or more. The genes are TRBV4-2 and TRBJ1-6; D might be TRBD1 (6 bases). The germline gives CDR1 LGHNA, CDR2 YNFKEQ. V gave up 0 bases and J gave up 7 bases, with 10 bases separating them. This CDR3 spans 15 amino acids. The CDR3 DNA reads TGTGCCAGCAGCCAAGATCTACAGGGAAATTCACCCCTCCACTTT. Translation gives CASSQDLQGNSPLHF.

This clonotype was detected ten times or more. The gene calls are TRBV6-5 and TRBJ1-1; 9 nucleotides match TRBD1. CDR1 is MNHEY and CDR2 is SVGAGI in the germline V gene. This CDR3 comprises 13 residues. V was clipped by 2 bases and J by 11 bases; unmatched bases: 6. The CDR3, as DNA: TGTGCCAGCAGTTACCCAGGGACAGGGCGGGCTTTCTTT. This sequence encodes CASSYPGTGRAFF.

This clonotype appeared many times. This rearrangement joins TRBV7-2 to TRBJ2-7; no firm D call. Germline V lookup: CDR1 SGHTA, CDR2 FQGNSA. The V gene lost 0 bases and the J gene lost 1 base, with 13 bases spanning the gap. The CDR3 is 16 amino acids. In DNA, the CDR3 is TGTGCCAGCAGCTTAGCGGGCGCAATATTGTCCTACGAGCAGTACTTC. Protein sequence: CASSLAGAILSYEQYF.

In this sample, this clonotype turned up many times. The genes are TRBV24-1 and TRBJ2-1; 10 bases are a match to TRBD2. V lost 1 base, J lost 2 bases, and 1 base stayed unmatched. Germline V gene sequence: CDR1 KGHDR, CDR2 SFDVKD. The CDR3 has 16 amino acids. CDR3 in DNA: TGTGCCACCAGTGATTTAGGGACTAGCGCCTACAATGAGCAGTTCTTC. The encoded protein is CATSDLGTSAYNEQFF.

This clonotype was detected ten times or more. The gene calls are TRBV20-1 and TRBJ2-7; D remains unclear. Germline-derived CDR1 and CDR2 are DFQATT and SNEGSKA (reference sequence). Trimming cost V 3 bases and J 3 bases, with 18 bases left between them. The CDR3 has 15 amino acids. In DNA, the CDR3 is TGCAGTGCTAGTTCGGGCCACAGCGTCGGCTACGAGCAGTACTTC. Residues: CSASSGHSVGYEQYF.

This clonotype has ten or more counts. The gene calls are TRBV9 and TRBJ2-2, with TRBD1 matching 7 bases. V gave up 5 bases and J gave up 7 bases; unmatched junction bases: 8. Germline lookup yields CDR1 SGDLS and CDR2 YYNGEE. This CDR3 contains 14 residues. The CDR3 coding sequence is TGTGCCAGCAGACTGGCAGGGGGAAGCGGGGAGCTGTTTTTT. Its protein product is CASRLAGGSGELFF.